This T cell receptor (beta chain) comes out of a study of blood T cells in healthy people across ages. Study findings and constraints: Both higher diversity and more naive CD4+ cells marked long-lived donors when set against aged donors.

Worth noting for this clonotype: The antigen is undetermined.

V lost 1 base to trimming and J lost 4 bases, with 17 bases between them. CDR3 size: 17 residues. The germline gives CDR1 MNHEY, CDR2 SVGAGI. A minimum of 7 million PBMCs was isolated per sample. It was with a sample-barcoded 5' primer and a J-beta primer mix that a second PCR of about 7 to 12 cycles was run. TCRdb passed the 5' RACE reads through MiXCR, listing each CDR3 protein once. The sample lists 1.5 million to 2 million distinct CDR3 sequences, roughly 50% occurring once. The sequenced material came from blood. This sequence joins TRBV6-5 and TRBJ2-1; D uncertain. This sequence was found in a woman between 40 and 50 years old in good health. The CDR3 loop reads CASSYYTGSEQYNEQFF. DNA of the CDR3: TGTGCCAGCAGTTACTATACCGGTTCCGAACAATACAATGAGCAGTTCTTC.